This T cell receptor beta chain stems from a study of technical replicates of blood from several donors. CDR3 length equals 14 residues. From germline, CDR1 is SGHDT and CDR2 YYEEEE. The junction had 8 bases not matched to a gene; V was cut back by 5 bases and J by 8 bases. Here immunoSEQ multiplex PCR was the method, and the copy in TCRdb shows in-frame clones only, minus some. The sample shows some 60,000 clones, approximately 89% of them seen only once. The receptor comes from a human donor in good health. Some clones in this sample may be carry-over from other donors' samples. Sequences were obtained from PBMCs. V is TRBV5-6 and J is TRBJ1-4; 8 bases align to TRBD1. The CDR3 region is CASSEPGGEEKLFF. The CDR3 nucleotides read TGTGCCAGCAGTGAACCAGGGGGCGAAGAAAAACTGTTTTTT.